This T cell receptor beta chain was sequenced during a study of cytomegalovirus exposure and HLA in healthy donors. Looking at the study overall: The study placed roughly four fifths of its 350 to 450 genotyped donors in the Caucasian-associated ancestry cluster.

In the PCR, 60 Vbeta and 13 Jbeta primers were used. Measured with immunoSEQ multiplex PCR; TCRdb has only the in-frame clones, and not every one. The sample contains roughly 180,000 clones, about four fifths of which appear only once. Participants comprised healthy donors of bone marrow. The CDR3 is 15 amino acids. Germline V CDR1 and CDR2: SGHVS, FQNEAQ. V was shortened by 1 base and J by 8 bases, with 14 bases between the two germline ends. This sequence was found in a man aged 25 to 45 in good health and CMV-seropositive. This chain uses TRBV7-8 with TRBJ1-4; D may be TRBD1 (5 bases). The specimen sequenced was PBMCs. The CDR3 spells CASSLGQIRGEKLFF. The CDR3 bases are TGTGCCAGCAGCTTAGGACAGATACGAGGAGAAAAACTGTTTTTT.